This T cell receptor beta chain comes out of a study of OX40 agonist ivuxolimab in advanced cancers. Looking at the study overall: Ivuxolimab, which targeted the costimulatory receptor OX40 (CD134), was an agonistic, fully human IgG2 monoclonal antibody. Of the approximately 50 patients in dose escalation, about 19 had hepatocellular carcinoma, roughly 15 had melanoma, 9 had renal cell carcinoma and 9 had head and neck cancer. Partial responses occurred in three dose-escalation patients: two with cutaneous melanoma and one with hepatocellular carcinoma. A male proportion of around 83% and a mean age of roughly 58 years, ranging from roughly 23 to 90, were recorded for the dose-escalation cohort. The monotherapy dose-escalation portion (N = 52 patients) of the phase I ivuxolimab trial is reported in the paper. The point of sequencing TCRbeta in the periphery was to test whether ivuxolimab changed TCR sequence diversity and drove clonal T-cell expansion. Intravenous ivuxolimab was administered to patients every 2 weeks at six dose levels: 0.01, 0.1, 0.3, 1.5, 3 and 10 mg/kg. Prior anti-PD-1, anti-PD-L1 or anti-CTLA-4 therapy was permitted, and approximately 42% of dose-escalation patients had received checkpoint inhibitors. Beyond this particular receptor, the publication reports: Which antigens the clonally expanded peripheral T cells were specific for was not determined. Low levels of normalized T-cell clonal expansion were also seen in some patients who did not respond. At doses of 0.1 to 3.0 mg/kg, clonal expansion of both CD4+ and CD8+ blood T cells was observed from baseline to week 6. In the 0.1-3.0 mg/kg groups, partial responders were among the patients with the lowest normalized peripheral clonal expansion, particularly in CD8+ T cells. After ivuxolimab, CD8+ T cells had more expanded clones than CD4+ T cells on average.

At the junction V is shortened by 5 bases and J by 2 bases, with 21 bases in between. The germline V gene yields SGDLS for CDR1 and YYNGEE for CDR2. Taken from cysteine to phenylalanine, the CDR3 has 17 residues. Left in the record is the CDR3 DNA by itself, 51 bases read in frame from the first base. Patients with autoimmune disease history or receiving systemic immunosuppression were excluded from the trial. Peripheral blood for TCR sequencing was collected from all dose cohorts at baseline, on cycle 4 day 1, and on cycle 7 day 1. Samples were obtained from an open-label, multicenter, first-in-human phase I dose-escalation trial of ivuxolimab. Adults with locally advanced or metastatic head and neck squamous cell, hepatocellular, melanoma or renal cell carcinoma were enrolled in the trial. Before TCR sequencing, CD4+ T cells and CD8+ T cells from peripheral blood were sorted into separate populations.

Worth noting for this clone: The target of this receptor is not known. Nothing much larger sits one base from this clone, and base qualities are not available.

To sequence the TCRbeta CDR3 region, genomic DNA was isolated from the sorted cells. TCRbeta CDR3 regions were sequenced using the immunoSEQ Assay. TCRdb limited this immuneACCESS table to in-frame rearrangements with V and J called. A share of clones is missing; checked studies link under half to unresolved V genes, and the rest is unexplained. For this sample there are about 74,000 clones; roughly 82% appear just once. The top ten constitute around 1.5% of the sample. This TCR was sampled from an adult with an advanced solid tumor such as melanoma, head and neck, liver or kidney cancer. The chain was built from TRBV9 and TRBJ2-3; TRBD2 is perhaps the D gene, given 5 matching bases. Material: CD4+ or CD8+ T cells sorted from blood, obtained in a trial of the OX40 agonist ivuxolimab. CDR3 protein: CASSVSVSNKNTDTQYF. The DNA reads TGTGCCAGCAGTGTTAGCGTCAGTAACAAAAACACAGATACGCAGTATTTT.